Presented here are 26 T cell receptor beta chains from one specimen sequenced in a study of cytomegalovirus exposure and HLA in healthy donors. The PCR used 60 Vbeta and 13 Jbeta primers. Method: immunoSEQ multiplex PCR; TCRdb's copy keeps in-frame clones and lacks some. The table records under 200,000 clones, roughly 77% of them present only once. The material sequenced was PBMCs. Receptors originate from a male donor in good health and CMV-seronegative.

This sequence joins TRBV7-2 and TRBJ2-2; TRBD2 might be the D (6 bases). The CDR3 totals 17 residues. The germline V and J ends were trimmed by 0 bases and 1 base, with 12 bases remaining between them. Germline CDR1 reads SGHTA; CDR2 reads FQGNSA. The CDR3 DNA reads as TGTGCCAGCAGCTTAGCACACGGGAGAGGGAACACCGGGGAGCTGTTTTTT. Translation: CASSLAHGRGNTGELFF.

Only one count was recorded for this clone. The rearrangement uses TRBV28 and TRBJ2-6; 7 bases match TRBD1. The CDR3 extends over 17 amino acids. J lost 2 bases, V lost 5 bases, and 9 bases had no gene match. CDR1 is MDHEN, CDR2 SYDVKM, per germline. The CDR3 sequence: CASSPILQGAGANVLTF. DNA of the CDR3: TGTGCCAGCAGTCCCATCCTTCAGGGGGCTGGGGCCAACGTCCTGACTTTC. The full variable domain, its missing parts supplied by reference TRBV28 and TRBJ2-6, is DVKVTQSSRYLVKRTGEKVFLECVQDMDHENMFWYRQDPGLGLRLIYFSYDVKMKEKGDIPEGYSVSREKKERFSLILESASTNQTSMYLCASSPILQGAGANVLTFGAGSRLTVL.

This clone has just one count. The CDR3 loop reads CATSRVLDRPGELFF. CDR3 in DNA: TGTGCCACCAGCAGAGTATTAGACAGACCCGGGGAGCTGTTTTTT. The rearrangement links TRBV15 to TRBJ2-2; D possibly corresponds to TRBD1 (5 bases). CDR3 length equals 15 residues. Deletions cut 1 base from V and 6 bases from J, with 12 bases between. Germline V gene data show CDR1 as LNHNV and CDR2 as YYDKDF (reference sequence).

CDR3 protein: CASSLIRLAGGTDTQYF. In DNA form, the CDR3 reads TGTGCCAGCAGTCTCATACGACTAGCGGGTGGCACAGATACGCAGTATTTT. The gene calls are TRBV27 and TRBJ2-3, with 10 nucleotides matching TRBD2. The CDR3 totals 17 residues. The V gene end was trimmed by 5 bases and the J gene end by 1 base; junction bases not matched to a gene: 9. The germline V gene encodes CDR1 MNHEY and CDR2 SMNVEV (reference sequence).

Comments on this clone: The same CDR3 can be traced to other DNA sequences in this sample. J is TRBJ2-6 and V is TRBV5-4; D gene uncertain. This CDR3 spans 14 amino acids. Germline CDR1 is SGHNT and CDR2 is YYREEE (reference sequence). V lost 2 bases and J 1 base, leaving 4 bases between the germline ends. The CDR3 DNA is TGTGCCAGCAGCTTCCTTTCTGGGGCCAACGTCCTGACTTTC. Translated, it gives CASSFLSGANVLTF.

This clone has only a few counts. The chain combines TRBV6-6 with TRBJ2-3; 14 positions match TRBD2. CDR3 size: 16 residues. CDR1 and CDR2 (germline): MNHNY, SVGAGI (reference sequence). V shed 7 bases, J shed 4 bases, and the junction held 7 bases outside the gene matches. CDR3 DNA sequence: TGTGCCAGCACCCCGACTAGCGGGAGGGCCTCAGATACGCAGTATTTT. Translating gives CASTPTSGRASDTQYF.

The chain joins TRBV5-4 to TRBJ2-1; 9 positions match TRBD2. Germline-derived CDR1 and CDR2 are SGHNT and YYREEE (reference sequence). The CDR3 is 15 amino acids. The V and J ends lost 5 bases and 8 bases, in that order; junction bases with no gene match: 11. CDR3 nucleotides: TGTGCCAGCAGTACCCCCGGGACTAGCAGCGATGAGCAGTTCTTC. Its translation: CASSTPGTSSDEQFF.

V and J are TRBV6-5 and TRBJ2-7, with 15 bases fitting TRBD2. V was pared by 6 bases and J by 7 bases, with 4 bases of the junction left unmatched. This CDR3 is 14 amino acids long. Germline V CDR1 and CDR2: MNHEY, SVGAGI. CDR3 in amino acids: CASRGLAGGGEQYF. The CDR3 coding sequence is TGTGCCAGCAGGGGACTAGCGGGAGGAGGGGAGCAGTACTTC.

In its sample, this clone was seen many times. The chain is built from TRBV6-1 and TRBJ2-3, with TRBD2 identical over 14 bases. CDR3 length: 15 residues. Germline CDR1 MNHNS, CDR2 SASEGT. V lost 4 bases to trimming and J lost 4 bases; unmatched junction nucleotides: 1. CDR3 in amino acids: CASSGLAGGPDTQYF. CDR3 coding DNA: TGTGCCAGCAGTGGACTAGCGGGGGGGCCAGATACGCAGTATTTT.

The chain joins TRBV18 to TRBJ2-5; D is uncertain. The DNA end is a closer match to TRBJ2-7, so the J assignment may be wrong. This CDR3 contains 14 residues. Looked up from germline, CDR1 is KGHSH and CDR2 is LQKENI. CDR3 in DNA: TGTGCCAGCTCACCACGATCTCCCTCCTACGAGCAGTACTTC. This sequence encodes CASSPRSPSYEQYF.

The chain uses TRBV6-5 and TRBJ2-7; 12 positions agree with TRBD1. V trimming: 5 bases; J trimming: 5 bases; junction bases outside the gene matches: 7. The CDR3 is 15 residues long. The germline V gene encodes CDR1 MNHEY and CDR2 SVGAGI. CDR3 residues: CASSQPGQGAHEQYF. DNA for the CDR3: TGTGCCAGCAGTCAACCGGGACAGGGGGCCCACGAGCAGTACTTC.

V and J are TRBV19 and TRBJ1-2; D ambiguous. Per germline, CDR1 LNHDA and CDR2 SQIVND (reference sequence). The CDR3 totals 12 residues. Trimming shortened V by 8 bases and J by 8 bases, and 15 bases separated the two germline ends. The DNA for the CDR3 is TGTGCCAGTCAGATCAACACGGGAGGCTACACCTTC. Amino acids: CASQINTGGYTF.

This chain joins TRBV4-1 and TRBJ1-2; no clear D. The CDR3 covers 16 residues. From germline, CDR1 is MGHRA and CDR2 YSYEKL. The V and J ends lost 6 bases and 2 bases respectively, with 19 bases between them. The CDR3 region is CASRPIPFSGNYGYTF. CDR3 in DNA: TGCGCCAGCAGGCCGATACCCTTTTCCGGGAACTATGGCTACACCTTC.

The chain uses TRBV27 and TRBJ2-7; D uncertain. V lost 6 bases and J lost 2, with 11 bases in between. Germline V gives CDR1 MNHEY, CDR2 SMNVEV (reference sequence). The CDR3 extends over 13 amino acids. This chain's CDR3 is CASSLTPTYEQYF. CDR3 coding DNA: TGTGCCAGCAGCTTGACACCAACCTACGAGCAGTACTTC.

This chain joins TRBV7-9 and TRBJ2-3; TRBD2 is a possible D gene (5 bases). The V gene's germline CDR1 is SEHNR and CDR2 FQNEAQ (reference sequence). The CDR3 loop spans 15 amino acids. With 1 base removed from V and 5 bases from J, the gap between germline ends came to 13 bases. The CDR3 protein is CASSLDRRRQDTQYF. The CDR3 region has the DNA TGTGCCAGCAGCTTAGATAGGAGGAGGCAAGATACGCAGTATTTT.

The V call is TRBV19, the J call TRBJ2-5; the match to TRBD1 covers 7 bases. Per the germline V gene, CDR1 is LNHDA and CDR2 is SQIVND (reference sequence). CDR3 length: 15 residues. With 6 bases clipped from V and 4 bases from J, the junction kept 11 bases outside the gene matches. In DNA, the CDR3 is TGTGCCAGTAGCCCTCAGCGGACAGGCAGAGAGACCCAGTACTTC. Amino acids: CASSPQRTGRETQYF.

The chain carries TRBV7-9 and TRBJ2-2; D possibly corresponds to TRBD1 (6 bases). The CDR3 extends over 14 amino acids. The germline gives CDR1 SEHNR, CDR2 FQNEAQ (reference sequence). Trimming shortened V by 6 bases and J by 3 bases, and 11 bases separated the two germline ends. The CDR3 nucleotides are TGTGCCAGCAGTCTCACAGGGTACACCGGGGAGCTGTTTTTT. Translating it yields CASSLTGYTGELFF.

The V gene is TRBV11-2, the J gene TRBJ2-2; 7 bases are a match to TRBD2. J lost 5 bases, V lost 6 bases, and 9 bases had no gene match. Germline CDR1 SGHAT, CDR2 FQNNGV. The CDR3 is 15 residues long. CDR3 nucleotides: TGTGCCAGCAGTTCACGACTGGGAGGGACCGGGGAGCTGTTTTTT. This gives the protein CASSSRLGGTGELFF. The full variable domain, its missing parts supplied by reference TRBV11-2 and TRBJ2-2, is EAGVAQSPRYKIIEKRQSVAFWCNPISGHATLYWYQQILGQGPKLLIQFQNNGVVDDSQLPKDRFSAERLKGVDSTLKIQPAKLEDSAVYLCASSSRLGGTGELFFGEGSRLTVL.

The chain couples TRBV20-1 to TRBJ1-1; D is possibly TRBD1 (5 bases). CDR1 is DFQATT, CDR2 SNEGSKA, per germline (reference sequence). The germline V and J ends were trimmed by 3 bases and 6 bases, with 8 bases remaining between them. The CDR3 runs 11 residues. In DNA form, the CDR3 reads TGCAGTGCTAGCTGGGGGGCTGAAGCTTTCTTT. Encoded protein: CSASWGAEAFF.

The sample holds a few counts of this clone. This chain joins TRBV27 and TRBJ2-7; D might be TRBD1 (5 bases). In germline, CDR1 is MNHEY, CDR2 SMNVEV (reference sequence). V lost 4 bases and J lost 0, with 10 bases in between. CDR3 length equals 14 residues. The CDR3 coding sequence is TGTGCCAGCAGTTGGTCAGGGCCCTCCTACGAGCAGTACTTC. Its protein is CASSWSGPSYEQYF.

The chain couples TRBV5-4 to TRBJ2-7; unclear D gene. V lost 3 bases and J lost 2, with 15 bases in between. The V gene's germline CDR1 is SGHNT and CDR2 YYREEE (reference sequence). The CDR3 loop spans 15 amino acids. DNA for the CDR3: TGTGCCAGCAGCTCAAGAGGAATCGATCCCTACGAGCAGTACTTC. This gives the protein CASSSRGIDPYEQYF. Drawing the rest from reference TRBV5-4 and TRBJ2-7, the complete variable domain is ETGVTQSPTHLIKTRGQQVTLRCSSQSGHNTVSWYQQALGQGPQFIFQYYREEENGRGNFPPRFSGLQFPNYSSELNVNALELDDSALYLCASSSRGIDPYEQYFGPGTRLTVT.

V and J are TRBV12-5 and TRBJ2-7, with TRBD2 identical over 7 bases. The CDR3 spans 17 residues. After removal of 1 base from V and 3 bases from J, the junction contained 12 bases not matched to a gene. In germline, CDR1 is LGHNT, CDR2 FRNRAP. CDR3 region: CASGLARGEGLYYEQYF. Written as DNA, the CDR3 is TGTGCTAGTGGTTTGGCGCGTGGGGAGGGGCTATACTACGAGCAGTACTTC.

J is TRBJ2-6 and V is TRBV28; 7 positions match TRBD1. Germline V lookup: CDR1 MDHEN, CDR2 SYDVKM. V shed 5 bases, J shed 4 bases, and the junction held 11 bases outside the gene matches. The length of the CDR3 is 17 residues. The DNA for the CDR3 is TGTGCCAGCAGTACTTATTCACAGGGGTTCGGGGCCAACGTCCTGACTTTC. Protein product: CASSTYSQGFGANVLTF.

Note on this clone: One junction end disagrees with the germline gene, perhaps due to a read error. The V call is TRBV7-2, the J call TRBJ2-3; 7 bases map to TRBD2. The CDR3 is made up of 16 amino acids. Germline CDR1 is SGHTA and CDR2 is FQGNSA. CDR3 sequence (DNA): TGTGCCAGCAGGTTAGGATCTAGCGGTAGCACAGATACGCAGTATTTT. Amino acids: CASRLGSSGSTDTQYF.

With regard to this clone: The same CDR3 also results from other DNA sequences found in this sample. The V gene is TRBV19, the J gene TRBJ1-1; TRBD1 is a possible D gene (6 bases). Trimming cost V 4 bases and J 2 bases, with 8 bases left between them. CDR1 is LNHDA and CDR2 is SQIVND in the germline V gene (reference sequence). This CDR3 has 13 residues. The CDR3 coding sequence is TGTGCCAGTAGTACACAGGGAAACACTGAAGCTTTCTTT. Amino acid sequence: CASSTQGNTEAFF.

The chain links TRBV27 to TRBJ2-1; 11 positions match TRBD2. Trimming cost V 6 bases and J 2 bases; bases outside gene matches: 0. Germline CDR1 reads MNHEY; CDR2 reads SMNVEV (reference sequence). The CDR3 sequence is 14 residues long. CDR3 amino acids: CASRGLAAYNEQFF. As DNA, the CDR3 is TGTGCCAGCAGGGGACTAGCGGCCTACAATGAGCAGTTCTTC.